Each of the 30 T cell receptor beta chains below was sequenced from the same sample in a study of identical twins. Via MiXCR, TCRdb re-called the 5' RACE reads, giving one row per CDR3 protein. The table lists more than 200,000 distinct CDR3 sequences, over 13% of them singletons. Sequencing was carried out using memory (CD45RO+) T cells sorted from blood. The receptors shown here come from a woman younger than 30 in good health.

This clonotype was observed a handful of times. This chain connects TRBV12-3 or TRBV12-4 to TRBJ1-1; tentative D call: TRBD1 (6 bases). Between the trimmed V and J ends, which lost 3 bases and 4 bases, there was a span of 15 bases. The CDR3 spans 15 residues. This chain's CDR3 is CASSFGGALSTEAFF. As DNA, the CDR3 is TGTGCCAGCAGTTTTGGGGGGGCGCTTAGCACTGAAGCTTTCTTT.

The rearrangement uses TRBV27 and TRBJ1-5, with D maybe TRBD1 (6 bases). Between the trimmed V and J ends, which lost 6 bases and 6 bases, there was a span of 12 bases. Germline values: CDR1 MNHEY, CDR2 SMNVEV (reference sequence). The CDR3 is 13 residues long. The CDR3 here is CASRQGFAQPQHF. CDR3 sequence (DNA): TGTGCCAGCAGGCAGGGGTTTGCTCAGCCCCAGCATTTT.

J is TRBJ2-1 and V is TRBV20-1; the match to TRBD1 covers 8 bases. Germline trimming cut 4 bases from V and 4 bases from J; bases unmatched to any gene: 9. The CDR3 has 15 amino acids. The germline gives CDR1 DFQATT, CDR2 SNEGSKA (reference sequence). CDR3 in DNA: TGCAGTGCTATCCAGGGACAGGTGTTGTACAATGAGCAGTTCTTC. Protein product: CSAIQGQVLYNEQFF.

The chain recombines TRBV5-1 with TRBJ2-7, with TRBD2 identical over 7 bases. Germline V gives CDR1 SGHRS, CDR2 YFSETQ. V lost 4 bases to trimming and J lost 2 bases; unmatched junction nucleotides: 9. This CDR3 contains 15 residues. CDR3 amino acids: CASSDTSGAAYEQYF. As DNA, the CDR3 is TGCGCCAGCAGCGATACGAGCGGGGCCGCCTACGAGCAGTACTTC.

The chain is built from TRBV14 and TRBJ2-5; 7 bases agree with TRBD2. Losses at the gene ends were 0 bases for V and 2 bases for J; bases not matched to a gene: 6. The germline V gene encodes CDR1 SGHDN and CDR2 FVKESK. The CDR3 is made up of 16 amino acids. The CDR3 DNA reads as TGTGCCAGCAGCCAAGATCTGACTAGCCGGCAAGAGACCCAGTACTTC. Its translation is CASSQDLTSRQETQYF.

The chain uses TRBV10-2 and TRBJ2-2, with 7 bases identical to TRBD2. This CDR3 is 17 amino acids long. Per the germline V gene, CDR1 is WSHSY and CDR2 is SAAADI. With V trimmed by 7 bases and J by 4 bases, 15 bases remained unmatched. This CDR3 is CASNKPDSGPFTGELFF. CDR3 DNA: TGCGCCAGCAATAAACCCGATAGCGGGCCTTTCACCGGGGAGCTGTTTTTT.

This chain connects TRBV3-1 to TRBJ2-7; D is ambiguous. V was cut by 0 bases and J by 0 bases, with 6 bases left in between. This CDR3 spans 14 amino acids. CDR1 and CDR2 (germline): LGHDT, YNNKEL (reference sequence). The CDR3 region is CASSQDSFSYEQYF. In nucleotides, the CDR3 is TGTGCCAGCAGCCAAGATTCTTTCTCCTACGAGCAGTACTTC.

This clonotype occurred many times. V usage is TRBV12-3 or TRBV12-4 and J usage is TRBJ1-5; perhaps TRBD1 as D (5 bases). Trimming took off 4 bases at V and 5 bases at J, with 15 bases between the two ends. This CDR3 has 15 amino acids. CDR3 sequence reads: CASSSGEQADQPQHF. In DNA form, the CDR3 reads TGTGCCAGCAGTTCCGGGGAACAGGCCGATCAGCCCCAGCATTTT.

This rearrangement joins TRBV21-1 to TRBJ1-5. TRBV21-1 is a known pseudogene. The CDR3 length is 13 residues. Written as DNA, the CDR3 is TGTGCCAGCAGCCCTAACAAAAGAGGCGCCCAGCATTTT. Translation: CASSPNKRGAQHF.

This chain connects TRBV6-5 to TRBJ2-7; 8 nucleotides match TRBD1. In germline, CDR1 is MNHEY, CDR2 SVGAGI. CDR3 size: 17 residues. Trimming at V came to 0 bases and at J to 7 bases, leaving 14 bases not matched to a gene. DNA of the CDR3: TGTGCCAGCAGTTACTCGAGTCAGGGGGCCCACCCCCGTGAGCAGTACTTC. Residues: CASSYSSQGAHPREQYF.

The genes are TRBV4-3 and TRBJ2-7; tentatively, D is TRBD1 (5 bases). The germline V gene encodes CDR1 LGHNA and CDR2 YSLEER. V lost 4 bases, J lost 0 bases, and 13 bases lay in between. The CDR3 contains 15 residues. CDR3 sequence reads: CASSPQFTGSYEQYF. DNA of the CDR3: TGCGCCAGCAGCCCCCAGTTCACAGGCTCCTACGAGCAGTACTTC.

The chain employs TRBV20-1 and TRBJ1-5; D gene uncertain. The germline CDR1 and CDR2 sequences are DFQATT and SNEGSKA (reference sequence). Trimming removed 4 bases from V and 0 bases from J, with 7 bases in between. The CDR3 is 13 amino acids. The chain's CDR3 is CSATPGSNQPQHF. The CDR3 region has the DNA TGCAGTGCTACCCCTGGTAGCAATCAGCCCCAGCATTTT.

The chain combines TRBV21-1 with TRBJ2-5; whether TRBD1, the table's D call, matches the DNA was not checked. TRBV21-1 constitutes a pseudogene. There are 15 residues in the CDR3. CDR3 nucleotides: TGTGCCAGCACTACAGGGGAGGGTAGGCAAGAGACCCAGTACTTC. Translating it yields CASTTGEGRQETQYF.

This clonotype turned up a few times. The gene calls are TRBV29-1 and TRBJ1-1, with no clear D. V dropped 3 bases and J dropped 0 bases, with 17 bases sitting between them. Germline V gives CDR1 SQVTM, CDR2 ANQGSEA. This CDR3 region has 16 residues. CDR3: CSVEPPGYGLNTEAFF. As DNA, the CDR3 is TGCAGCGTTGAGCCCCCGGGGTACGGACTGAACACTGAAGCTTTCTTT.

This chain links TRBV9 with TRBJ1-4; 7 nucleotides agree with TRBD1. CDR1 is SGDLS, CDR2 YYNGEE, per germline. V lost 3 bases and J lost 5; bases outside the gene matches: 4. The CDR3 covers 14 residues. Written as DNA, the CDR3 is TGTGCCAGCAGCGGTGACAGGGAGAATGAAAAACTGTTTTTT. It specifies CASSGDRENEKLFF.

This clonotype was recorded only once. The chain recombines TRBV29-1 with TRBJ1-2, with D perhaps TRBD1 (6 bases). CDR1 is SQVTM and CDR2 is ANQGSEA in the germline V gene. CDR3 length equals 14 residues. The V and J ends lost 6 bases and 2 bases respectively, with 16 bases between them. CDR3 nucleotides: TGCAGCGTCCGGACAGACAAAGGGAACTATGGCTACACCTTC. Translation: CSVRTDKGNYGYTF.

Here the CDR3 DNA reads TGTGCCAGCAGCCAGCACAATGGTGAGCAGTTCTTC. Its protein product is CASSQHNGEQFF. The chain employs TRBV14 and TRBJ2-1; D is unclear. The CDR3 extends over 12 amino acids. The germline V gene has CDR1 SGHDN and CDR2 FVKESK. Trimming took off 3 bases at V and 9 bases at J, with 9 bases between the two ends.

At least ten counts were recorded for this clonotype. This chain links TRBV2 with TRBJ1-1, with unresolved D. CDR3 length: 13 residues. Trimming took off 6 bases at V and 2 bases at J, with 10 bases between the two ends. The germline gives CDR1 SNHLY, CDR2 FYNNEI. The CDR3 DNA sequence: TGTGCCAGCAGACTAGACGTAAACACTGAAGCTTTCTTT. Protein: CASRLDVNTEAFF.

This clonotype was counted ten times or more. This chain joins TRBV10-3 and TRBJ2-1, with D uncertain. The CDR3 is 14 amino acids. Germline CDR1 ENHRY, CDR2 SYGVKD. The V gene lost 0 bases and the J gene lost 4 bases, with 7 bases spanning the gap. In nucleotides, the CDR3 is TGTGCCATCAGTGAGTCCTTAGATTACAATGAGCAGTTCTTC. Protein product: CAISESLDYNEQFF.

The DNA of the CDR3 is TGTGCCAGCAGCTTTCGACCGGGACAGGGGAGTTCTGAAGCTTTCTTT. Translating gives CASSFRPGQGSSEAFF. The chain carries TRBV7-2 and TRBJ1-1, with 10 bases identical to TRBD1. Germline-derived CDR1 and CDR2 are SGHTA and FQGNSA. There are 16 residues in the CDR3. V gave up 3 bases and J gave up 6 bases; unmatched junction bases: 10.

This chain connects TRBV11-3 to TRBJ2-3, with 7 nucleotides matching TRBD1. CDR3 size: 13 residues. Germline lookup yields CDR1 SGHNT and CDR2 YENEEA. V gave up 3 bases and J gave up 3 bases; unmatched junction bases: 0. CDR3 amino acids: CASSFRGTDTQYF. The CDR3 DNA sequence: TGTGCCAGCAGCTTCAGGGGGACAGATACGCAGTATTTT. The entire variable domain, with the rest obtained from reference TRBV11-3 and TRBJ2-3, is as follows: EAGVVQSPRYKIIEKKQPVAFWCNPISGHNTLYWYLQNLGQGPELLIRYENEEAVDDSQLPKDRFSAERLKGVDSTLKIQPAELGDSAVYLCASSFRGTDTQYFGPGTRLTVL.

The sample holds a few counts of this clonotype. V is TRBV7-2 and J is TRBJ2-5; D uncertain. Trimming removed 1 base at V and 5 bases at J, with 14 bases between. The germline V gene encodes CDR1 SGHTA and CDR2 FQGNSA. There are 15 residues in the CDR3. Written as DNA, the CDR3 is TGTGCCAGCAGCTTAGTTGCGGTACCATCCGAGACCCAGTACTTC. It is translated as CASSLVAVPSETQYF.

This clonotype was seen a handful of times. CDR3 loop: CASSSHPTSGTYNEQFF. In nucleotides, the CDR3 is TGTGCCAGCAGCTCTCACCCTACTAGCGGGACCTACAATGAGCAGTTCTTC. J is TRBJ2-1 and V is TRBV7-2; 10 nucleotides align to TRBD2. Trimming cost V 4 bases and J 2 bases; bases outside gene matches: 8. The CDR3 covers 17 residues. Germline CDR1 and CDR2: SGHTA and FQGNSA.

V is TRBV5-1 and J is TRBJ2-3; TRBD1 is a possible D gene (6 bases). With 3 bases removed from V and 5 bases from J, the gap between germline ends came to 13 bases. This CDR3 contains 14 residues. The germline V gene encodes CDR1 SGHRS and CDR2 YFSETQ. This CDR3 is CASSSIQGKDTQYF. The CDR3 nucleotides read TGCGCCAGCAGCTCAATACAGGGTAAAGATACGCAGTATTTT. The variable domain in full, with the rest retrieved from reference TRBV5-1 and TRBJ2-3, is KAGVTQTPRYLIKTRGQQVTLSCSPISGHRSVSWYQQTPGQGLQFLFEYFSETQRNKGNFPGRFSGRQFSNSRSEMNVSTLELGDSALYLCASSSIQGKDTQYFGPGTRLTVL.

The chain is built from TRBV3-1 and TRBJ2-1, with 7 positions matching TRBD2. CDR1 LGHDT and CDR2 YNNKEL come from the germline V gene (reference sequence). Germline trimming cut 3 bases from V and 7 bases from J; bases unmatched to any gene: 12. This CDR3 is 16 amino acids long. The CDR3 spells CASSQRMGGIANEQFF. The CDR3 DNA follows: TGTGCCAGCAGCCAGAGGATGGGGGGGATAGCGAATGAGCAGTTCTTC.

The CDR3 DNA is TGCGCCAGCAGCGAGGCCGGATACTACGAGCAGTACTTC. The encoded protein is CASSEAGYYEQYF. The V call is TRBV5-1, the J call TRBJ2-7; D uncertain. Germline V gene data show CDR1 as SGHRS and CDR2 as YFSETQ. V gave up 4 bases and J gave up 3 bases, with 11 bases separating them. There are 13 residues in the CDR3.

This clonotype was observed at least ten times. The rearrangement joins TRBV20-1 to TRBJ2-3; D is possibly TRBD1 or TRBD2 (6 bases each). Trimming cost V 6 bases and J 6 bases, with 16 bases left between them. Germline lookup yields CDR1 DFQATT and CDR2 SNEGSKA (reference sequence). The CDR3 covers 13 residues. The CDR3 region has the DNA TGCAGTGCCCTTAGGGGGGAATCCGATACGCAGTATTTT. It codes for CSALRGESDTQYF.

The genes are TRBV7-9 and TRBJ2-1, with TRBD2 matching over 9 bases. The length of the CDR3 is 16 residues. V dropped 0 bases and J dropped 8; count of bases not matched to a gene: 8. In germline, CDR1 is SEHNR, CDR2 FQNEAQ (reference sequence). CDR3 protein: CASSLANGGRVDEQFF. In DNA form, the CDR3 reads TGTGCCAGCAGCTTAGCGAATGGCGGGAGGGTGGATGAGCAGTTCTTC.

This clonotype was counted a few times. The chain carries TRBV11-2 and TRBJ2-4; no firm D call. The V end was cut by 4 bases, the J end by 5 bases, with 6 bases between. Germline V gene data show CDR1 as SGHAT and CDR2 as FQNNGV. The CDR3 is made up of 12 amino acids. The CDR3, as DNA: TGTGCCAGCAGCTGGCATCAAAACATTCAGTACTTC. It translates to CASSWHQNIQYF.

Regarding this clonotype: This may be a read error: a much more frequent sequence differs by one nucleotide. The missing conserved phenylalanine or tryptophan at the end of this CDR3 makes a read error likely. The chain recombines TRBV20-1 with TRBJ2-3, with D perhaps matching TRBD2 (5 bases). There are 16 residues in the CDR3. V lost 0 bases to trimming and J lost 1 base, with 14 bases between them. Germline CDR1 DFQATT, CDR2 SNEGSKA (reference sequence). CDR3 DNA sequence: TGCAGTGCTAGAGACCCGGGATCAGGCGGCACAGATACGCAGTATTTA. Amino acids: CSARDPGSGGTDTQYL.